This TCR beta chain was retrieved from a study of T cells in Graves' hyperthyroidism and ophthalmopathy (dated by TCRdb to about 2019). About the full investigation: Peripheral blood samples were taken at the time of initial diagnosis, prior to any treatment. After sampling, hyperthyroidism patients received methimazole starting at 30 mg daily, and ophthalmopathy patients received high-dose intravenous methylprednisolone. Thyroid tissue and blood T-cell repertoires from six Graves' hyperthyroidism patients were also compared in the study. Prospective prediction of ophthalmopathy was tested in an independent validation cohort consisting of some 20 hyperthyroidism patients and over 15 patients who later progressed to ophthalmopathy. For training and testing, the 100 or so patients in the discovery cohort were randomly divided in a 7:3 ratio. TCR V-J signatures able to tell the groups apart were searched for in a discovery cohort of some 100 patients, of whom approximately 40 had Graves' ophthalmopathy and roughly 59 had stable Graves' hyperthyroidism. According to the paper, TCR Vbeta CDR3 sequencing was carried out on about 140 peripheral blood samples, which came from fewer than 50 ophthalmopathy, 75 or so hyperthyroidism and about 17 progressor patients.

Only a few counts were recorded for this clonotype. It has no known antigen specificity. Base-call qualities are not available, and no considerably larger clone is one nucleotide away. A patient counted as having stable Graves' hyperthyroidism if no progression to ophthalmopathy occurred over 18 months of follow-up. Hyperthyroidism patients were aged 18 to 65 years and newly diagnosed, with disease duration of less than 2 months. Patients with uncontrolled infections, other autoimmune diseases, pregnancy or lactation were excluded. Diagnoses were based on clinical symptoms, serum thyroxine and TRAb, thyroid ultrasound and orbital computed tomography. PBMCs were separated from roughly 10 ml of fresh peripheral blood using Ficoll-Paque density gradient centrifugation. Total RNA was extracted with Trizol reagent, and quality was checked on an Agilent 2100 Bioanalyzer. The TCR beta CDR3 regions were amplified from the RNA transcripts. The TCR CDR3 was subjected to a first round of RT-PCR using the HTBI primer set and the Qiagen OneStep RT-PCR kit. A second multiplex PCR round built the libraries, followed by size selection and purification. Sequencing of the libraries was done on an Illumina HiSeq2000 using paired-end 100 bp reads. For the original study's pipeline: SOAPnuke was used to process the raw data, throwing out any read that contained adapters or uncalled bases, had a mean Phred below 15, or lacked an exact constant-primer or identifier match. High-quality paired reads were merged with COPE v1.2.5, and unique nucleotide sequences were defined as clonotypes. Clonotypes were aligned to IMGT TRBV, TRBD and TRBJ reference segments using MiTCR v1.1. The analysis included only V-J combinations with a frequency above 0.0001, which together covered roughly 99% of the repertoires. The TCS score was defined as the ratio of F50 (clonal expansion) to E x V (chaos), calculated using BLOSUM62-based TCRdist between CDR3 peptides within each V-J. Welch's t-statistics and random forest reduced around 520 V-J features to some 14, which were used in a naive Bayes classifier (R e1071). Using fastp at Q25 and MiXCR, TCRdb reprocessed the public reads and kept productive beta chains. Under each unique CDR3 protein, matching rows form one entry showing the most common genes and DNA. V and J calls and clone size were set by TCRdb, not the authors. The sample profile shows 300,000 to 400,000 distinct CDR3 sequences; 20% to 25% of them were found once. The ten top clones hold about 50% of the sample.

Unmatched junction bases come to 6, with V trimmed by 3 bases and J by 0 bases. The CDR3 numbers 16 residues from cysteine through phenylalanine. Of the read, only the CDR3 DNA is kept; its 48 bases are in frame from base 1. Based on the germline V gene, the CDR1 and CDR2 sequences are LGHNA and YNFKEQ. Results the study describes overall, beyond this receptor: In cross-validation, a model built on a 13 V-J signature told ophthalmopathy apart from stable hyperthyroidism with 85% to 90% sensitivity and approximately 81% specificity, and in testing the same model reached 80%/75%. Sample size was not statistically predetermined, and investigators were not blinded to group allocation. In validation, the model predicted progression to ophthalmopathy a median of roughly 6.1 months before onset, with approximately 68% sensitivity and 72.22% specificity. Most expanded thyroid clonotypes (frequency above 0.001) were also found in blood, which suggests that blood repertoires may mirror thyroid immune responses.

This receptor was obtained from a woman between 45 and 60 years old with Graves' hyperthyroidism. The sequenced sample was blood. This chain is built from TRBV4-2 and TRBJ1-2, with 8 bases aligning to TRBD1. The CDR3 loop reads CASSQAGTGANYGYTF. Here is the DNA: TGTGCCAGCAGCCAGGCCGGGACAGGAGCTAACTATGGCTACACCTTC.